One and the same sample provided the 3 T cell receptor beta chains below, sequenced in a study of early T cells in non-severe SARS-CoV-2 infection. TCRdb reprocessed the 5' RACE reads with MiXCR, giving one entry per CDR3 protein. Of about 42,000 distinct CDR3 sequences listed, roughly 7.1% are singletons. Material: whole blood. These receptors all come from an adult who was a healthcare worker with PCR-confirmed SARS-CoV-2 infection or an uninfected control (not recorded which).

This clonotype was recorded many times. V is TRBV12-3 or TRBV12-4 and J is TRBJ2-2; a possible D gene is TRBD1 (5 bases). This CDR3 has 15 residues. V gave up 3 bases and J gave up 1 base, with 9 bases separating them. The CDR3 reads CASSFGHENTGELFF. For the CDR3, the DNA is TGTGCCAGCAGTTTTGGACACGAGAACACCGGGGAGCTGTTTTTT.

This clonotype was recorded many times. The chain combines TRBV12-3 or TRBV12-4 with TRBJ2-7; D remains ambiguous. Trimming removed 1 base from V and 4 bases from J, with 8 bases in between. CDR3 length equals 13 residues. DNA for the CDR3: TGTGCCAGCAGTTTAGGTGGGCGGTACGAGCAGTACTTC. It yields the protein CASSLGGRYEQYF.

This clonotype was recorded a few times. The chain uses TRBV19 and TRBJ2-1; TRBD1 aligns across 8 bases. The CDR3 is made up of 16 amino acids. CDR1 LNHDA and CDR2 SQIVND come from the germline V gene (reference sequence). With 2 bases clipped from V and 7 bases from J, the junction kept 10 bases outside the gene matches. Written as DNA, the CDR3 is TGTGCCAGTAGTATATCAGGGGGCATAGATAGGAATGAGCAGTTCTTC. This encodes CASSISGGIDRNEQFF. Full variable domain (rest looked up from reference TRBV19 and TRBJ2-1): DGGITQSPKYLFRKEGQNVTLSCEQNLNHDAMYWYRQDPGQGLRLIYYSQIVNDFQKGDIAEGYSVSREKKESFPLTVTSAQKNPTAFYLCASSISGGIDRNEQFFGPGTRLTVL.